This entry features one T cell receptor (beta chain) sequence. As yet, its antigen is unknown. These data come from a study of cytomegalovirus exposure and HLA in healthy donors. A multiplex PCR was run with 60 Vbeta primers and 13 Jbeta primers. Here immunoSEQ multiplex PCR was the method, and the copy in TCRdb shows in-frame clones only, minus some. The sample has around 100,000 clones, roughly 83% seen once. Findings and limits, study-wide: There were some V segments, including TRBV6-2 and TRBV6-3, excluded as indistinguishable. It was approximately 170 TCR beta chains that were listed as cytomegalovirus-associated.

This CDR3 comprises 15 residues. Germline V gene data show CDR1 as SGHVS and CDR2 as FQNEAQ. V lost 5 bases and J 4 bases, leaving 17 bases between the germline ends. The chain employs TRBV7-8 and TRBJ1-2; the D is unclear. The receptor was isolated from a man aged 40-50 years in good health and CMV-seronegative. The sample taken for sequencing was PBMCs. For the CDR3, the DNA is TGTGCCAGCAGCGCATCATGGGAGGTCGGCTATGGCTACACCTTC. It codes for CASSASWEVGYGYTF.